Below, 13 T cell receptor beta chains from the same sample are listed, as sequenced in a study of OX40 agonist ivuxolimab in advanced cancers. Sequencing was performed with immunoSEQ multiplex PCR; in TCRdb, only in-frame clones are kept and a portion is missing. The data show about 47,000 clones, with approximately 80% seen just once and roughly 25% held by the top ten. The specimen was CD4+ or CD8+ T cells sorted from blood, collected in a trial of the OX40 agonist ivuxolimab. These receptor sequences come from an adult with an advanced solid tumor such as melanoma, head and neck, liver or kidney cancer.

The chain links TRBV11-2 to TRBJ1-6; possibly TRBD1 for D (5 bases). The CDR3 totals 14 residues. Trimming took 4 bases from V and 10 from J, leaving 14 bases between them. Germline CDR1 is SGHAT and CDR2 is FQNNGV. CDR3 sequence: CASSSHGGSSPLHF. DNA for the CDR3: TGTGCCAGCAGCTCCCACGGGGGTTCGTCACCCCTCCACTTT.

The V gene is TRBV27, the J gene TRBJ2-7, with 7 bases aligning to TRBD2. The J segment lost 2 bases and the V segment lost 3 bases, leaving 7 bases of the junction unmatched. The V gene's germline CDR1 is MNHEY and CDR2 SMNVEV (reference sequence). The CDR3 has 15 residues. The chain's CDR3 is CASSLSLAVTYEQYF. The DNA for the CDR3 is TGTGCCAGCAGTTTGAGCCTAGCGGTGACCTACGAGCAGTACTTC.

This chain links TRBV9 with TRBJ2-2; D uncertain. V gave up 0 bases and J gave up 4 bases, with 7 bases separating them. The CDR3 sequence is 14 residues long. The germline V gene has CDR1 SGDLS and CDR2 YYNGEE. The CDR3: CASSVATVTGELFF. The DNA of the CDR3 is TGTGCCAGCAGCGTAGCTACGGTCACCGGGGAGCTGTTTTTT.

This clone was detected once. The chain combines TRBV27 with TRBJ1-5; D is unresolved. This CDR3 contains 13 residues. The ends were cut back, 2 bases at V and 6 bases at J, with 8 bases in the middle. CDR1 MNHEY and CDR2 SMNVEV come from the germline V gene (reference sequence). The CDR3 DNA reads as TGTGCCAGCAGTTTAGGTGGAGGTCAGCCCCAGCATTTT. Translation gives CASSLGGGQPQHF.

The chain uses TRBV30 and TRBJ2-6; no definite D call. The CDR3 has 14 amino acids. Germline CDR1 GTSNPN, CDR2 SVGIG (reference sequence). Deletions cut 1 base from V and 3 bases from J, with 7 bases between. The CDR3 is CAWSDHSGANVLTF. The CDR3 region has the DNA TGTGCCTGGAGTGACCACAGTGGGGCCAACGTCCTGACTTTC.

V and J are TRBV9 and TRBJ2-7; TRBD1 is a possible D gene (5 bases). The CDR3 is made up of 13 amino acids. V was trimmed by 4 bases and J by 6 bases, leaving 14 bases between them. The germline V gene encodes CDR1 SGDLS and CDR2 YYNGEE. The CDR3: CASSTFQGAEQYF. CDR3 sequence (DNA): TGTGCCAGCAGCACCTTCCAGGGCGCCGAGCAGTACTTC.

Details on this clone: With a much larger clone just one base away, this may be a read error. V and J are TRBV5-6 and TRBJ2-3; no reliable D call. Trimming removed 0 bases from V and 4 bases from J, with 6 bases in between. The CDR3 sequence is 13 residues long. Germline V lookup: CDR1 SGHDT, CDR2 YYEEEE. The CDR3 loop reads CASSLVSADTQYF. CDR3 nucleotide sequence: TGTGCCAGCAGCTTGGTCAGCGCAGATACGCAGTATTTT.

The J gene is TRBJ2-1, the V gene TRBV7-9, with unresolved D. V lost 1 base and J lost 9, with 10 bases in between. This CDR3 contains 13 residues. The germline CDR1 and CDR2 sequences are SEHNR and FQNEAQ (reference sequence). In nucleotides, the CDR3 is TGTGCCAGCAGCTTAGGTGGAGCGAGTGAGCAGTTCTTC. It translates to CASSLGGASEQFF. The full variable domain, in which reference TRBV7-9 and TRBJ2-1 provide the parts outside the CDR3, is DTGVSQNPRHKITKRGQNVTFRCDPISEHNRLYWYRQTLGQGPEFLTYFQNEAQLEKSRLLSDRFSAERPKGSFSTLEIQRTEQGDSAMYLCASSLGGASEQFFGPGTRLTVL.

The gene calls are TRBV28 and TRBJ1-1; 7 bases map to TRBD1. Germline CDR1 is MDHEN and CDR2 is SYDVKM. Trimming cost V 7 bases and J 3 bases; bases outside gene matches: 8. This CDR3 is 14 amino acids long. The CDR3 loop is CASTTTGWDTEAFF. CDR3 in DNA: TGTGCCAGCACTACGACAGGGTGGGACACTGAAGCTTTCTTT. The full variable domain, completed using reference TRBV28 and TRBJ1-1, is DVKVTQSSRYLVKRTGEKVFLECVQDMDHENMFWYRQDPGLGLRLIYFSYDVKMKEKGDIPEGYSVSREKKERFSLILESASTNQTSMYLCASTTTGWDTEAFFGQGTRLTVV.

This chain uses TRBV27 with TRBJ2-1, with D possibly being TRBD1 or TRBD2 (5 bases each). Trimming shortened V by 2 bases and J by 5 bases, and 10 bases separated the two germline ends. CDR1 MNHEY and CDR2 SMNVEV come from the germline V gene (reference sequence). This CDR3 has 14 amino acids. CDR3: CASSLRDENNEQFF. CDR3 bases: TGTGCCAGCAGTTTAAGGGACGAAAACAATGAGCAGTTCTTC.

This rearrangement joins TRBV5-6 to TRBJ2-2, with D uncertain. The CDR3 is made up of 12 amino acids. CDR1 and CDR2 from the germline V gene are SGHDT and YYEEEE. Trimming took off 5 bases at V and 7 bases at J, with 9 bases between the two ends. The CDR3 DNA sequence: TGTGCCAGCAGTCGAGGCGGCGGGGAGCTGTTTTTT. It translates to CASSRGGGELFF.

CDR3: CASSQDRGAIELVYEQYF. The CDR3 coding sequence is TGTGCCAGCAGCCAAGATAGGGGGGCGATAGAACTGGTCTACGAGCAGTACTTC. The gene calls are TRBV4-2 and TRBJ2-7; D may be TRBD1 or TRBD2 (6 bases each). Trimming cost V 0 bases and J 3 bases, with 21 bases left between them. Germline V gives CDR1 LGHNA, CDR2 YNFKEQ. This CDR3 comprises 18 residues.

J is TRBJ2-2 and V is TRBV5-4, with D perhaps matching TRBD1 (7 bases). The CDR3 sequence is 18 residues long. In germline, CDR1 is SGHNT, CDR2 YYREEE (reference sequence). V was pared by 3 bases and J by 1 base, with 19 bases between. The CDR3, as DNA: TGTGCCAGCAGCTCAGACAGGGTGGGGACTTTGAACACCGGGGAGCTGTTTTTT. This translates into CASSSDRVGTLNTGELFF.